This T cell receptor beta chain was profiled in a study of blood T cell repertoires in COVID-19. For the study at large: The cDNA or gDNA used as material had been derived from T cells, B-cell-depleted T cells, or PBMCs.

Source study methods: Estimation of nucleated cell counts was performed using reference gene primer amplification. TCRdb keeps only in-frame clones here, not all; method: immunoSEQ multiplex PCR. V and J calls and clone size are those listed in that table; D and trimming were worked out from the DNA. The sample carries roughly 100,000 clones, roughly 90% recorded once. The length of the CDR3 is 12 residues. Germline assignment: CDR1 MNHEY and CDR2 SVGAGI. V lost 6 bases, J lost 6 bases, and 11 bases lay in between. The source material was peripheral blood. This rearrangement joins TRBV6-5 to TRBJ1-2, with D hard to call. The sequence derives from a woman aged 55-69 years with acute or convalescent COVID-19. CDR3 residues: CASRRVLNGYTF. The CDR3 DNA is TGTGCCAGCAGGAGGGTGCTGAATGGCTACACCTTC.